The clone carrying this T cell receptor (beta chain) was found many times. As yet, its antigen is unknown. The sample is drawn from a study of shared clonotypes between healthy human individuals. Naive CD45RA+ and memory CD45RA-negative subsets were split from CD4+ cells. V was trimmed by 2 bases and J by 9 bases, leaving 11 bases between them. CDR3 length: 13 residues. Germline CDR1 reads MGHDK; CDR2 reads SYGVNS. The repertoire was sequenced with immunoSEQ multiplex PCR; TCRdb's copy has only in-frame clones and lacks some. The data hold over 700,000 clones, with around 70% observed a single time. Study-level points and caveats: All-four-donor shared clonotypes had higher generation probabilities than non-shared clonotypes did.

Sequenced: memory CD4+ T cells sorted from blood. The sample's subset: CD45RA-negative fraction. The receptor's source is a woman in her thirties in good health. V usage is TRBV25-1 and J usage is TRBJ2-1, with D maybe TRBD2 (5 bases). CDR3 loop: CASSELAIGEQFF. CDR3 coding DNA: TGTGCCAGCAGTGAACTAGCAATCGGTGAGCAGTTCTTC.